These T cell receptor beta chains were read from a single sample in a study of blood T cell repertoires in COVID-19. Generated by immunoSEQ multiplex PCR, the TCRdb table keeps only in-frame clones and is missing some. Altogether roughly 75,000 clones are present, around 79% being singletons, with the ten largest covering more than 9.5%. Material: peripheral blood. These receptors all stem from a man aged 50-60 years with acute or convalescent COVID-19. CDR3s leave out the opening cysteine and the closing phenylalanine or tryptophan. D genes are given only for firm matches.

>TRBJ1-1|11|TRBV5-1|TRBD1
ASSLEGTGEAF
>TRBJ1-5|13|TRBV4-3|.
ASSQGSGNNQPQH
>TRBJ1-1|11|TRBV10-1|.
ASSDHPGTEAF
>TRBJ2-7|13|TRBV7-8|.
ASSLVAGEHYEQY
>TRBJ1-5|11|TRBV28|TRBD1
ASRRQGGQPQH
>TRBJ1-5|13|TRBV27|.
ASSLEGRANQPQH
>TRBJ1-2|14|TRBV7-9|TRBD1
ASSSVAPRGRGGYT
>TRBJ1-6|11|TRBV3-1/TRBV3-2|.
ASSGDGNSPLH
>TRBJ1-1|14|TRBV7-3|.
ASSPVGGGMNTEAF
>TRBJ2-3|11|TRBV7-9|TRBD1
ASSGQGADTQY
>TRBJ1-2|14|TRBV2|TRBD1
ASSEAPTGANYGYT
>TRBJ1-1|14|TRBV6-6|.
ASSYPPRTANTEAF
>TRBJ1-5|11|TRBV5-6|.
ASSLSRDQPQH
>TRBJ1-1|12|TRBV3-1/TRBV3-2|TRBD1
ASSQTGVGAEAF
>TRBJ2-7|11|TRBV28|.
ASSLAENYEQY
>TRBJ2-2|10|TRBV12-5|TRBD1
ASARTGGELF
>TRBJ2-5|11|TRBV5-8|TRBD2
ASSSRGGGTQY
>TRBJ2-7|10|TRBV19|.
ASSRDSYEQY